The 21 T cell receptor beta chains below all came from one sample that was sequenced in a study of cytomegalovirus exposure and HLA in healthy donors. Primers: 60 Vbeta forward and 13 Jbeta reverse. Method: immunoSEQ multiplex PCR; TCRdb's copy keeps in-frame clones and lacks some. This table has about 110,000 clones, around three quarters appearing once. Sample: PBMCs. These receptors originate from a man aged 30 to 39 in good health and CMV-seropositive.

The rearrangement joins TRBV2 to TRBJ1-1, with 7 positions matching TRBD1. The CDR3 is 14 amino acids. The germline V gene has CDR1 SNHLY and CDR2 FYNNEI. Unmatched junction bases numbered 10, after V lost 4 bases and J lost 8 bases. The CDR3 protein is CASSGQGLREEAFF. The DNA of the CDR3 is TGTGCCAGCAGTGGACAGGGTTTGAGAGAGGAAGCTTTCTTT. Drawing the rest from reference TRBV2 and TRBJ1-1, the complete variable domain is EPEVTQTPSHQVTQMGQEVILRCVPISNHLYFYWYRQILGQKVEFLVSFYNNEISEKSEIFDDQFSVERPDGSNFTLKIRSTKLEDSAMYFCASSGQGLREEAFFGQGTRLTVV.

The chain joins TRBV6-1 to TRBJ1-5; D unclear. The CDR3 has 13 residues. The germline gives CDR1 MNHNS, CDR2 SASEGT. V shed 5 bases and J shed 3 bases, with 8 bases lying between them. In DNA, the CDR3 is TGTGCCAGCAGTCCTGACAACAATCAGCCCCAGCATTTT. Protein: CASSPDNNQPQHF.

This chain links TRBV5-1 with TRBJ1-3, with D possibly matching TRBD1 (5 bases). The germline CDR1 and CDR2 sequences are SGHRS and YFSETQ. The CDR3 spans 14 residues. V gave up 0 bases and J gave up 2 bases, with 6 bases separating them. CDR3 bases: TGCGCCAGCAGCTTGGGGGGGGCTGGAAACACCATATATTTT. Protein: CASSLGGAGNTIYF.

This rearrangement joins TRBV6-1 to TRBJ2-7; 9 nucleotides line up with TRBD1. Losses at the gene ends were 0 bases for V and 4 bases for J; bases not matched to a gene: 7. The CDR3 is made up of 16 amino acids. CDR1 MNHNS and CDR2 SASEGT come from the germline V gene. For the CDR3, the DNA is TGTGCCAGCAGTGAAGCGCTGGGACAGGGATATTACGAGCAGTACTTC. Its translation is CASSEALGQGYYEQYF.

The V gene is TRBV6-6, the J gene TRBJ2-3, with 11 bases matching TRBD2. The length of the CDR3 is 14 residues. Germline loops: CDR1 MNHNY, CDR2 SVGAGI (reference sequence). V trimming: 7 bases; J trimming: 4 bases; junction bases outside the gene matches: 4. The CDR3 reads CASTLAGAADTQYF. DNA for the CDR3: TGTGCCAGCACACTAGCGGGGGCGGCAGATACGCAGTATTTT.

The chain joins TRBV7-9 to TRBJ2-1, with TRBD2 identical over 13 bases. The CDR3 totals 17 residues. The germline V gene encodes CDR1 SEHNR and CDR2 FQNEAQ (reference sequence). J lost 9 bases, V lost 5 bases, and 13 bases had no gene match. CDR3 in amino acids: CASSHGLAGEKGGEQFF. The CDR3 DNA sequence: TGTGCCAGCAGCCATGGACTAGCGGGGGAAAAGGGCGGTGAGCAGTTCTTC. The variable domain in full, completed from reference TRBV7-9 and TRBJ2-1, reads DTGVSQNPRHKITKRGQNVTFRCDPISEHNRLYWYRQTLGQGPEFLTYFQNEAQLEKSRLLSDRFSAERPKGSFSTLEIQRTEQGDSAMYLCASSHGLAGEKGGEQFFGPGTRLTVL.

The chain has TRBV6-6 and TRBJ1-5; no definite D call. The CDR3 extends over 14 amino acids. CDR1 and CDR2 (germline): MNHNY, SVGAGI (reference sequence). V was cut by 0 bases and J by 7 bases, with 10 bases left in between. The CDR3: CASSYSTERQPQHF. CDR3 DNA sequence: TGTGCCAGCAGTTACTCGACTGAAAGACAGCCCCAGCATTTT.

This clone was seen a handful of times. The chain uses TRBV5-6 and TRBJ2-1; 7 bases agree with TRBD1. J lost 5 bases, V lost 5 bases, and 10 bases had no gene match. Germline-derived CDR1 and CDR2 are SGHDT and YYEEEE. The CDR3 consists of 15 residues. The CDR3 DNA is TGTGCCAGCAGTCTGGGATGGGACAGCGACAATGAGCAGTTCTTC. Translating it yields CASSLGWDSDNEQFF.

V is TRBV5-1 and J is TRBJ1-1, with TRBD1 as a possible D gene (5 bases). Germline V gene sequence: CDR1 SGHRS, CDR2 YFSETQ. Deletions cut 4 bases from V and 0 bases from J, with 13 bases between. This CDR3 contains 15 residues. The CDR3 sequence: CASSPRQYMNTEAFF. The CDR3, as DNA: TGCGCCAGCAGCCCTCGACAGTATATGAACACTGAAGCTTTCTTT.

The V gene is TRBV5-4, the J gene TRBJ2-7; 7 positions agree with TRBD1. Germline V gives CDR1 SGHNT, CDR2 YYREEE (reference sequence). The CDR3 has 12 residues. V lost 0 bases to trimming and J lost 10 bases; unmatched junction nucleotides: 4. CDR3 sequence: CASSLVGDRQYF. CDR3 nucleotide sequence: TGTGCCAGCAGCTTGGTGGGGGACAGACAGTACTTC.

The chain uses TRBV28 and TRBJ1-5; D uncertain. The CDR3 has 14 amino acids. The V end was cut by 3 bases, the J end by 6 bases, with 12 bases between. Germline values: CDR1 MDHEN, CDR2 SYDVKM. The CDR3 nucleotides are TGTGCCAGCAGTTTTGTAACGCGGGGTCAGCCCCAGCATTTT. Amino acid sequence: CASSFVTRGQPQHF.

This clone appeared once. The chain employs TRBV29-1 and TRBJ2-7; 12 positions match TRBD1. With 2 bases clipped from V and 7 bases from J, the junction kept 9 bases outside the gene matches. The CDR3 consists of 15 residues. Germline CDR1 reads SQVTM; CDR2 reads ANQGSEA. The CDR3 loop reads CSVEFRDRGLREQYF. In DNA form, the CDR3 reads TGCAGCGTTGAATTCCGGGACAGGGGGCTAAGGGAGCAGTACTTC.

The rearrangement joins TRBV2 to TRBJ1-1; D is uncertain. The CDR3 has 14 amino acids. Germline CDR1 and CDR2: SNHLY and FYNNEI. V dropped 7 bases and J dropped 5 bases, with 17 bases sitting between them. The CDR3 coding sequence is TGTGCCAGCAAACGGACTCGATCGGGTACTGAAGCTTTCTTT. This encodes CASKRTRSGTEAFF.

Notes on this clone: The sample holds other DNA sequences that translate to the same CDR3. The rearrangement joins TRBV2 to TRBJ1-5; 7 positions agree with TRBD1. Germline V gene sequence: CDR1 SNHLY, CDR2 FYNNEI. The CDR3 extends over 16 amino acids. V shed 5 bases and J 3 bases; nucleotides not matched to a gene: 10. CDR3 in amino acids: CASSLQGGRSNQPQHF. The CDR3, as DNA: TGTGCCAGCAGTCTTCAGGGGGGCCGATCCAATCAGCCCCAGCATTTT.

J is TRBJ2-1 and V is TRBV6-5, with 7 nucleotides matching TRBD1. Unmatched junction bases numbered 5, after V lost 5 bases and J lost 4 bases. Germline-derived CDR1 and CDR2 are MNHEY and SVGAGI. The CDR3 covers 14 residues. In DNA form, the CDR3 reads TGTGCCAGCAGTGCCTACAGGGGTTACAATGAGCAGTTCTTC. Its protein product is CASSAYRGYNEQFF.

The chain links TRBV2 to TRBJ2-3; TRBD1 agrees at 7 bases. With 3 bases clipped from V and 2 bases from J, the junction kept 5 bases outside the gene matches. CDR1 SNHLY and CDR2 FYNNEI come from the germline V gene. The CDR3 contains 15 residues. CDR3 DNA: TGTGCCAGCAGTGAGAAGGGGGCAGTCACAGATACGCAGTATTTT. Amino acid sequence: CASSEKGAVTDTQYF.

The chain is built from TRBV5-4 and TRBJ2-7, with 9 bases identical to TRBD1. There are 15 residues in the CDR3. The germline V gene has CDR1 SGHNT and CDR2 YYREEE (reference sequence). Trimming at V came to 3 bases and at J to 7 bases, leaving 11 bases not matched to a gene. CDR3 residues: CASSSRQGDTREQYF. CDR3 nucleotide sequence: TGTGCCAGCAGCTCCAGACAGGGGGATACCAGGGAGCAGTACTTC.

This clone was picked up a small number of times. This chain joins TRBV5-6 and TRBJ2-2; D may be TRBD1 (6 bases). V was cut by 2 bases and J by 5 bases, with 7 bases left in between. Germline values: CDR1 SGHDT, CDR2 YYEEEE. The CDR3 loop spans 13 amino acids. CDR3 sequence: CASSFTGTGELFF. The CDR3 bases are TGTGCCAGCAGCTTCACAGGGACCGGGGAGCTGTTTTTT.

This clone was seen only a few times. This chain links TRBV4-3 with TRBJ1-6; no clear D. Between the trimmed V and J ends, which lost 0 bases and 5 bases, there was a span of 11 bases. This CDR3 region has 16 residues. The V gene's germline CDR1 is LGHNA and CDR2 YSLEER. The CDR3 sequence is CASSQDRVRDNSPLHF. In nucleotides, the CDR3 is TGCGCCAGCAGCCAAGATAGGGTGAGGGATAATTCACCCCTCCACTTT.

The chain uses TRBV29-1 and TRBJ2-3, with D hard to call. Between the trimmed V and J ends, which lost 3 bases and 1 base, there was a span of 8 bases. The CDR3 extends over 13 amino acids. Germline V gene lookup returns CDR1 SQVTM and CDR2 ANQGSEA. The chain's CDR3 is CSVDWQGTDTQYF. The CDR3 DNA sequence: TGCAGCGTTGATTGGCAGGGCACAGATACGCAGTATTTT.

This clone was seen many times. This chain connects TRBV4-3 to TRBJ2-2, with TRBD1 as a possible D gene (6 bases). Between the trimmed V and J ends, which lost 0 bases and 2 bases, there was a span of 13 bases. Germline V gene sequence: CDR1 LGHNA, CDR2 YSLEER. This CDR3 is built from 17 residues. The CDR3, as DNA: TGCGCCAGCAGCCAAGATATACAGGGATTTAACACCGGGGAGCTGTTTTTT. Amino acid sequence: CASSQDIQGFNTGELFF.